This TCR beta chain was observed in a study of CD8 T cells in ankylosing spondylitis. Germline CDR1 is SGHDT and CDR2 is YYEEEE. The CDR3 loop spans 13 amino acids. With 4 bases removed from V and 5 bases from J, the gap between germline ends came to 10 bases. Making the TCR beta libraries involved quantitative 5'-RACE with molecular barcodes. TCRdb processed the 5' RACE reads anew with MiXCR; each CDR3 protein has one entry. The repertoire holds 200,000 to 250,000 distinct CDR3 sequences, with about 7% as singletons. This clonotype was picked up a small number of times. Its antigen is undetermined. Notes on the study in general: A TCR beta motif made of 7 to 9 highly homologous variants seemed typical of ankylosing spondylitis blood. Several of the motif variants were reported before in synovial fluid and blood from reactive arthritis. Those disease-linked clones were CD8+; they were also relatively rare in peripheral blood. Disease-linked clones were reportedly significantly enriched in matched ankylosing spondylitis synovial fluid.

The TCR sequence derives from a male donor with ankylosing spondylitis. Source material: blood, either unsorted or a sorted T cell fraction (not recorded which). The genes are TRBV5-6 and TRBJ1-5; D is undetermined. The CDR3 loop is CASSRRPYQPQHF. The CDR3 region has the DNA TGTGCCAGCAGCCGCAGGCCCTATCAGCCCCAGCATTTT. Filled out from reference TRBV5-6 and TRBJ1-5, the complete variable domain reads DAGVTQSPTHLIKTRGQQVTLRCSPKSGHDTVSWYQQALGQGPQFIFQYYEEEERQRGNFPDRFSGHQFPNYSSELNVNALLLGDSALYLCASSRRPYQPQHFGDGTRLSIL.